Reported below is one T cell receptor beta chain. Profiling relied on immunoSEQ multiplex PCR, and the TCRdb table lists in-frame clones only, not all of them. The repertoire holds 45,000 or so clones, about 91% seen once, with roughly 9.1% in the top ten. These data belong to a study of T cell changes during pregnancy in multiple sclerosis. The V gene's germline CDR1 is MNHEY and CDR2 SMNVEV (reference sequence). The length of the CDR3 is 14 residues. V shed 5 bases and J 3 bases; nucleotides not matched to a gene: 6. The TCR was taken from a female donor with multiple sclerosis, enrolled in a pregnancy study. The sample was CD8+ T cells from peripheral blood mononuclear cells, taken after pregnancy. The V and J genes are TRBV27 and TRBJ2-7; 8 bases match TRBD2. The CDR3 coding sequence is TGTGCCAGCAGTCGCGGGGGGACCTACTACGAGCAGTACTTC. This encodes CASSRGGTYYEQYF.